The present T cell receptor beta chain was sequenced within a study of T cell responses to AZD1222 COVID-19 vaccine. Study conclusions and caveats: Across the whole spike, CD4 TCRs peaked at regions 160-218 and 743-854.

TCRdb's copy holds only in-frame clones and misses some; the assay was immunoSEQ multiplex PCR. The sample comprises 100,000 to 150,000 clones, just under 95% of which are singletons, and about 1.1% rests with the top ten. This CDR3 is 15 amino acids long. Between the trimmed V and J ends, which lost 2 bases and 4 bases, there was a span of 11 bases. The germline CDR1 and CDR2 sequences are MGHDK and SYGVNS. In the case of this clone: Its matching antigen is unknown.

The clonotype comes from an adult who received the AZD1222 COVID-19 vaccine. Sequenced here: peripheral blood, sampled 28 days after the second AZD1222 dose. V usage is TRBV25-1 and J usage is TRBJ2-2, with D perhaps matching TRBD1 or TRBD2 (5 bases each). In DNA form, the CDR3 reads TGTGCCAGCAGTGAAACCGGGACCTTCACCGGGGAGCTGTTTTTT. Residues: CASSETGTFTGELFF. Variable domain in full (rest from reference TRBV25-1 and TRBJ2-2): EADIYQTPRYLVIGTGKKITLECSQTMGHDKMYWYQQDPGMELHLIHYSYGVNSTEKGDLSSESTVSRIRTEHFPLTLESARPSHTSQYLCASSETGTFTGELFFGEGSRLTVL.